This T cell receptor beta chain was identified during a study of blood T cells in healthy people across ages. Germline V gene lookup returns CDR1 SGHVS and CDR2 FQNEAQ. This CDR3 spans 18 amino acids. The V end lost 1 base, the J end lost 2 bases, and 19 bases lay between the germline ends. Total RNA was isolated from each sample in quantities of at least 5.5 micrograms. Then a second PCR, running roughly 7 to 11 cycles, was carried out with a sample-barcoded 5' primer and a J-beta primer mix. TCRdb passed the 5' RACE reads through MiXCR, listing each CDR3 protein once. The top ten hold under 15% of the sample, which has fewer than 900,000 distinct CDR3 sequences, around 36% seen once. This clonotype has a handful of counts.

The gene calls are TRBV7-8 and TRBJ2-3; possibly TRBD1 for D (6 bases). Sequenced: blood. This clonotype was sampled from a man aged 18 to 30 in good health. This CDR3 reads CASSLVGLSGQLTDTQYF. The CDR3 DNA follows: TGTGCCAGCAGCTTAGTCGGTTTGTCGGGACAACTCACAGATACGCAGTATTTT.